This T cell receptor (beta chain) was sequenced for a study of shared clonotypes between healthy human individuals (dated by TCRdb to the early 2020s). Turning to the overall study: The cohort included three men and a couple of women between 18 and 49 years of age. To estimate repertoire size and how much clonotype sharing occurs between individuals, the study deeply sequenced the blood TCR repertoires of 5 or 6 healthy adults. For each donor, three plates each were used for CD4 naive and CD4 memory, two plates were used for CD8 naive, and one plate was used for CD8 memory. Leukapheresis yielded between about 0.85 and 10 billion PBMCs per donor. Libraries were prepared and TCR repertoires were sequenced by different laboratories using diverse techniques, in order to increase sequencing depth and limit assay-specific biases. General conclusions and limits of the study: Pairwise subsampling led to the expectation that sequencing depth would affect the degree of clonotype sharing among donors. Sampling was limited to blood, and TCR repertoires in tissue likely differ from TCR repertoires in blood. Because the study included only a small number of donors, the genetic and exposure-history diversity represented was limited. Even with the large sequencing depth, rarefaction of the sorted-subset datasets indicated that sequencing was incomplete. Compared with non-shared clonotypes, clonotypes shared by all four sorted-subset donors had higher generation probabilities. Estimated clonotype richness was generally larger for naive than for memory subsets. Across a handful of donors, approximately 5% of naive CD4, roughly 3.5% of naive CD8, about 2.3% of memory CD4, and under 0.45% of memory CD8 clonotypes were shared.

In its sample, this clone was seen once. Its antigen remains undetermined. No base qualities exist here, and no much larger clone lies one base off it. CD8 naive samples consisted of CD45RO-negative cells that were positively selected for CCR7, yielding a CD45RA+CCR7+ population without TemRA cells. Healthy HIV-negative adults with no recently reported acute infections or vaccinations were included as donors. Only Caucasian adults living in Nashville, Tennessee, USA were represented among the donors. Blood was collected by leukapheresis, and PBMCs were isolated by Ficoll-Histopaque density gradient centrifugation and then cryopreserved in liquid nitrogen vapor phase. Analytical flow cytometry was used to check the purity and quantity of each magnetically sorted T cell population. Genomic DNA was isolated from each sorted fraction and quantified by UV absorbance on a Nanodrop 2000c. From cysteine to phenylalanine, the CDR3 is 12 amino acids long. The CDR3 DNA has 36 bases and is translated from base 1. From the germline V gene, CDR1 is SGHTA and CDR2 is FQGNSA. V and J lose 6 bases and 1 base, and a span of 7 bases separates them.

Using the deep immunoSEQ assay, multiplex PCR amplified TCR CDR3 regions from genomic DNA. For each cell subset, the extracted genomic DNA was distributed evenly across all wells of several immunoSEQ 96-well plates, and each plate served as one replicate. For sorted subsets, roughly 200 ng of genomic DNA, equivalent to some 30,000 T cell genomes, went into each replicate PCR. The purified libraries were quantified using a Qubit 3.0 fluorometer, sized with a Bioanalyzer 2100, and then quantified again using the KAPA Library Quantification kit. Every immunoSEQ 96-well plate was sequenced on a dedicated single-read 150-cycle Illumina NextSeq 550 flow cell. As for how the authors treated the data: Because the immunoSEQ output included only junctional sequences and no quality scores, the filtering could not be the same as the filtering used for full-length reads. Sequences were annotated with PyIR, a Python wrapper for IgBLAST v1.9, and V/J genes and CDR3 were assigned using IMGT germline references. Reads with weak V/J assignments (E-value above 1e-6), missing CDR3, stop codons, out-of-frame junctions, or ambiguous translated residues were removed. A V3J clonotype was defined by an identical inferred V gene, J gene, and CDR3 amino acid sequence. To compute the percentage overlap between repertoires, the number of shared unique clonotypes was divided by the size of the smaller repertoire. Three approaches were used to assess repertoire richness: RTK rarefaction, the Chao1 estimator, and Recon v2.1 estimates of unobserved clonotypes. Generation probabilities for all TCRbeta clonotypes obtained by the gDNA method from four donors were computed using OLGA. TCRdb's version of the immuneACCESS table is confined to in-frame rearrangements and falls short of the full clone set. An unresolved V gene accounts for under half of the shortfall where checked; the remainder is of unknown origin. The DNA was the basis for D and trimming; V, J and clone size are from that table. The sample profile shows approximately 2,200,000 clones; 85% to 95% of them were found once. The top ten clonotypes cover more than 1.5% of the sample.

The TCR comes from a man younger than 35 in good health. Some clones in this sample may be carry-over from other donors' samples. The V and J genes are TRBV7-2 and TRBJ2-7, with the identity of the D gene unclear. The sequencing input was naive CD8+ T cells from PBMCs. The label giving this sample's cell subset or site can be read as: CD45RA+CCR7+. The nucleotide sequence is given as TGTGCCAGCAGTACCAGGTCCTACGAGCAGTACTTC. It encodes CASSTRSYEQYF.